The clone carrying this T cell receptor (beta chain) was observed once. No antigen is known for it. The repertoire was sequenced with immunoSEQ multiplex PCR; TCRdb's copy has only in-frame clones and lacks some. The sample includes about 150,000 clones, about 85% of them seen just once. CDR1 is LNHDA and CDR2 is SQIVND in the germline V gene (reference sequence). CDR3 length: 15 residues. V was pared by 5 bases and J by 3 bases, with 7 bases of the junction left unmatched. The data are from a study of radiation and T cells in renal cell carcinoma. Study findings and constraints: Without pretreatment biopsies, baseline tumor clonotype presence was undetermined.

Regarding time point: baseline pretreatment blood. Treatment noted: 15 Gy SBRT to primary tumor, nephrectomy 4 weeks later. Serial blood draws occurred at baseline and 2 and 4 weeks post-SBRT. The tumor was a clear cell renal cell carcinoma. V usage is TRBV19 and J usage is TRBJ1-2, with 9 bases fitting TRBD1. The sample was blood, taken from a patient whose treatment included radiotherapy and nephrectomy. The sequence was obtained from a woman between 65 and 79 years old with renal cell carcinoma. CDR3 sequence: CASSDPDRGDYGYTF. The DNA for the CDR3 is TGTGCCAGTAGTGATCCAGACAGGGGGGACTATGGCTACACCTTC.